The 24 T cell receptor beta chains presented below share a single source sample, sequenced in a study of shared clonotypes between healthy human individuals. Sequencing was performed with immunoSEQ multiplex PCR; in TCRdb, only in-frame clones are kept and a portion is missing. The sample includes about 2 million clones, 85% to 95% of them seen just once. The material sequenced was naive CD4+ T cells sorted from blood. Regarding subset: CD45RA+ positively selected. The receptors here all came from a man between 18 and 35 years old in good health.

This rearrangement joins TRBV25-1 to TRBJ2-5; the D gene is possibly TRBD1 (6 bases). Per germline, CDR1 MGHDK and CDR2 SYGVNS. The CDR3 extends over 11 amino acids. Trimming left V 8 bases short and J 5 bases short, with 9 bases between. As DNA, the CDR3 is TGTGCCAGCCAGGGGCGGGAGACCCAGTACTTC. The encoded protein is CASQGRETQYF.

J is TRBJ2-4 and V is TRBV11-2; D is unresolved. CDR1 is SGHAT, CDR2 FQNNGV, per germline. This CDR3 is 13 amino acids long. V was pared by 9 bases and J by 1 base, with 10 bases between. CDR3 sequence: CASTGLAKNIQYF. DNA for the CDR3: TGTGCCAGTACCGGCTTGGCCAAAAACATTCAGTACTTC.

The J gene is TRBJ1-6, the V gene TRBV7-8; 9 bases are shared with TRBD1. Germline loops: CDR1 SGHVS, CDR2 FQNEAQ. Trimming removed 1 base from V and 6 bases from J; junction bases left unmatched: 1. The length of the CDR3 is 15 residues. The CDR3 sequence: CASSLGTGVNSPLHF. The CDR3 bases are TGTGCCAGCAGCTTAGGGACAGGGGTTAATTCACCCCTCCACTTT.

In its sample, this clone was seen once. V is TRBV4-3 and J is TRBJ1-1; D is undetermined. CDR3 length equals 13 residues. Deletions cut 4 bases from V and 0 bases from J, with 6 bases between. Germline assignment: CDR1 LGHNA and CDR2 YSLEER. CDR3 coding DNA: TGCGCCAGCAGCCCCGCGCTGAACACTGAAGCTTTCTTT. Its translation is CASSPALNTEAFF.

The chain uses TRBV10-3 and TRBJ2-2; 9 bases line up with TRBD2. Germline trimming cut 0 bases from V and 4 bases from J; bases unmatched to any gene: 3. This CDR3 is 16 amino acids long. CDR1 is ENHRY, CDR2 SYGVKD, per germline. DNA of the CDR3: TGTGCCATCAGTGAGTCCCTAGCGGGGCCCACCGGGGAGCTGTTTTTT. This codes for CAISESLAGPTGELFF.

The chain couples TRBV6-1 to TRBJ2-1; D perhaps matches TRBD2 (5 bases). Per germline, CDR1 MNHNS and CDR2 SASEGT. V shed 6 bases and J shed 5 bases, with 11 bases lying between them. The CDR3 spans 13 residues. The CDR3 loop is CASRTAGNNEQFF. For the CDR3, the DNA is TGTGCCAGCAGAACGGCCGGGAACAATGAGCAGTTCTTC.

As to this clone: This CDR3 is also generated by other DNA sequences in the sample. The chain joins TRBV5-1 to TRBJ2-4; weak D call: TRBD2 (5 bases). V was clipped by 0 bases and J by 3 bases, with 7 bases between them. The CDR3 covers 14 residues. Per the germline V gene, CDR1 is SGHRS and CDR2 is YFSETQ. The CDR3 region has the DNA TGCGCCAGCAGCTTGGCGGGGAGCAAAAACATTCAGTACTTC. Translated: CASSLAGSKNIQYF.

The genes are TRBV7-9 and TRBJ2-7; D may be TRBD1 (5 bases). The germline V gene encodes CDR1 SEHNR and CDR2 FQNEAQ (reference sequence). CDR3 length: 17 residues. V was cut by 1 base and J by 3 bases, with 19 bases left in between. CDR3 amino acids: CASSLVVGNWGDYEQYF. The CDR3 bases are TGTGCCAGCAGCTTAGTAGTGGGGAATTGGGGCGACTACGAGCAGTACTTC.

This clone was seen only once. The chain carries TRBV6-5 and TRBJ1-3, with D possibly being TRBD1 (6 bases). V lost 5 bases and J 4 bases, leaving 12 bases between the germline ends. The CDR3 totals 14 residues. Germline loops: CDR1 MNHEY, CDR2 SVGAGI. The CDR3 reads CASSLGTTGNTIYF. DNA for the CDR3: TGTGCCAGCAGTCTAGGGACAACAGGAAACACCATATATTTT.

The chain has TRBV19 and TRBJ1-2; 10 bases are shared with TRBD1. V gave up 6 bases and J gave up 3 bases; unmatched junction bases: 4. CDR3 length: 14 amino acids. Germline CDR1 and CDR2: LNHDA and SQIVND (reference sequence). Here the CDR3 DNA reads TGTGCCAGTAGCTTCGGGACAGGGGACTATGGCTACACCTTC. It is translated as CASSFGTGDYGYTF.

This chain connects TRBV7-9 to TRBJ2-7; 9 bases are shared with TRBD1. V was pared by 6 bases and J by 2 bases, with 8 bases of the junction left unmatched. This CDR3 spans 15 amino acids. Germline V gene lookup returns CDR1 SEHNR and CDR2 FQNEAQ (reference sequence). The DNA for the CDR3 is TGTGCCAGCAGTTGGGGACAGGGCATAGCCTACGAGCAGTACTTC. Translation gives CASSWGQGIAYEQYF.

With respect to this clone: This clone may be a read error of a much larger clone one base away. The V and J genes are TRBV7-2 and TRBJ2-7; 11 bases are shared with TRBD1. Germline trimming cut 4 bases from V and 0 bases from J; bases unmatched to any gene: 2. CDR1 SGHTA and CDR2 FQGNSA come from the germline V gene. The CDR3 runs to 15 residues. The CDR3 reads CASSSGTGGSYEQYF. The CDR3, as DNA: TGTGCCAGCAGCTCCGGGACAGGGGGCTCCTACGAGCAGTACTTC.

Comment on this clone: Additional DNA sequences in this sample encode the identical CDR3. This chain joins TRBV6-5 and TRBJ1-3; no reliable D call. The V end was cut by 7 bases, the J end by 3 bases, with 4 bases between. This CDR3 is 11 amino acids long. Germline values: CDR1 MNHEY, CDR2 SVGAGI. The CDR3 sequence is CASTVGNTIYF. DNA of the CDR3: TGTGCCAGCACGGTTGGAAACACCATATATTTT.

The rearrangement links TRBV5-1 to TRBJ2-3; D is uncertain. V was shortened by 4 bases and J by 0 bases, with 12 bases between the two germline ends. Germline V gene data show CDR1 as SGHRS and CDR2 as YFSETQ. This CDR3 is 15 amino acids long. CDR3 bases: TGCGCCAGCAGCACGACACCCTATAGCACAGATACGCAGTATTTT. This encodes CASSTTPYSTDTQYF.

Here the CDR3 reads CASSIIARPMAGELFF. CDR3 in DNA: TGTGCCAGTAGTATAATAGCCCGTCCGATGGCCGGGGAGCTGTTTTTT. V gene TRBV19 combines with J gene TRBJ2-2; D ambiguous. This CDR3 comprises 16 residues. The V and J ends lost 2 bases and 6 bases respectively, with 16 bases between them. Germline CDR1 reads LNHDA; CDR2 reads SQIVND (reference sequence).

For the CDR3, the DNA is TGTGCCAGCAGTACCCTGAGTGATTCACCCCTCCACTTT. This encodes CASSTLSDSPLHF. The rearrangement links TRBV27 to TRBJ1-6; D gene ambiguous. Per the germline V gene, CDR1 is MNHEY and CDR2 is SMNVEV (reference sequence). Between the trimmed V and J ends, which lost 5 bases and 8 bases, there was a span of 10 bases. The length of the CDR3 is 13 residues.

The chain has TRBV4-2 and TRBJ2-7; D ambiguous. V was pared by 4 bases and J by 3 bases, with 19 bases between. Germline-derived CDR1 and CDR2 are LGHNA and YNFKEQ. CDR3 size: 16 residues. Here the CDR3 reads CASSPLVVGPYYEQYF. The CDR3 DNA reads TGTGCCAGCAGCCCCTTAGTAGTGGGTCCTTACTACGAGCAGTACTTC.

V is TRBV11-2 and J is TRBJ2-2; 9 positions agree with TRBD2. CDR3 length: 17 amino acids. The trim removed 5 bases at V and 5 bases at J, leaving 12 bases unmatched. Germline V CDR1 and CDR2: SGHAT, FQNNGV. The CDR3, as DNA: TGTGCCAGCAGCCCCTTGGGAGCGGGAGGAAGAACCGGGGAGCTGTTTTTT. Its protein is CASSPLGAGGRTGELFF.

The chain recombines TRBV6-6 with TRBJ2-3, with 9 bases lining up with TRBD1. From germline, CDR1 is MNHNY and CDR2 SVGAGI (reference sequence). V lost 5 bases to trimming and J lost 0 bases; unmatched junction nucleotides: 3. The length of the CDR3 is 15 residues. CDR3 protein: CASSLGQGSTDTQYF. The CDR3 coding sequence is TGTGCCAGCAGTCTGGGACAGGGCAGCACAGATACGCAGTATTTT.

J is TRBJ1-2 and V is TRBV2; 7 nucleotides align to TRBD1. Germline CDR1 is SNHLY and CDR2 is FYNNEI. V was clipped by 2 bases and J by 4 bases; unmatched bases: 4. This CDR3 spans 14 amino acids. CDR3 bases: TGTGCCAGCAGTGAAAGGGGGCCGGCCTATGGCTACACCTTC. This gives the protein CASSERGPAYGYTF.

The V gene is TRBV6-5, the J gene TRBJ2-1; perhaps TRBD2 as D (5 bases). V lost 8 bases and J lost 7, with 15 bases in between. CDR3 length: 13 residues. Germline-derived CDR1 and CDR2 are MNHEY and SVGAGI. CDR3 coding DNA: TGTGCCAGCTTGTCCTCTAGCTCAAATGAGCAGTTCTTC. Translating it yields CASLSSSSNEQFF.

The chain combines TRBV5-1 with TRBJ2-5; 10 bases line up with TRBD2. J gave up 5 bases and V 5 bases, and 15 bases lay outside the gene matches. Germline CDR1 reads SGHRS; CDR2 reads YFSETQ. This CDR3 spans 17 amino acids. The CDR3 loop is CASSRLAGDGPAETQYF. CDR3 sequence (DNA): TGCGCCAGCAGTCGGCTAGCGGGAGATGGTCCAGCTGAGACCCAGTACTTC.

The chain couples TRBV7-3 to TRBJ2-1, with 12 bases lining up with TRBD2. Germline-derived CDR1 and CDR2 are SGHTA and FQGTGA. The CDR3 totals 17 residues. The J segment lost 10 bases and the V segment lost 0 bases, leaving 10 bases of the junction unmatched. CDR3 coding DNA: TGTGCCAGCAGCTTAACACTAGCGGGGGGCCCAAGGGGCGAGCAGTTCTTC. Amino acid sequence: CASSLTLAGGPRGEQFF.

The rearrangement joins TRBV7-9 to TRBJ2-5, with 8 nucleotides matching TRBD2. The J call could be wrong; TRBJ2-7 is a better fit for the DNA end. Germline loops: CDR1 SEHNR, CDR2 FQNEAQ (reference sequence). The CDR3 extends over 17 amino acids. The CDR3 here is CASSNIGPAGVSYEQYF. The CDR3 DNA follows: TGTGCCAGCAGCAATATTGGCCCAGCGGGAGTAAGCTACGAGCAGTACTTC.